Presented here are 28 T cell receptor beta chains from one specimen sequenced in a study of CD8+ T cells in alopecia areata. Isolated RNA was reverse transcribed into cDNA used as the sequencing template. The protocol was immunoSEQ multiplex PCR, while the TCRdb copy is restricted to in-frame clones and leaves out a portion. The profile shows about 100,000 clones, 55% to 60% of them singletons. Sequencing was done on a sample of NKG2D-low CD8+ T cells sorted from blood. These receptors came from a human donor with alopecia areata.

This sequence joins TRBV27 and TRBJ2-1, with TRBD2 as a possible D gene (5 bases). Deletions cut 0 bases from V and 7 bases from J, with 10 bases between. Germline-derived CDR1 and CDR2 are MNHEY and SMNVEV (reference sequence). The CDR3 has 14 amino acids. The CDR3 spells CASSLSGSGNEQFF. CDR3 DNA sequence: TGTGCCAGCAGTTTATCGGGTTCGGGGAATGAGCAGTTCTTC.

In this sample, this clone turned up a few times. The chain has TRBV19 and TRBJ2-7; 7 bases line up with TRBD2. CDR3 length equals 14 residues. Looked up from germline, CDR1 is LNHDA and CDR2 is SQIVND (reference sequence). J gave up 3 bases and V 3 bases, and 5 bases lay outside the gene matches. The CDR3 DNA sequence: TGTGCCAGTAGTATGGCTAGCGGAAGCTACGAGCAGTACTTC. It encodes CASSMASGSYEQYF.

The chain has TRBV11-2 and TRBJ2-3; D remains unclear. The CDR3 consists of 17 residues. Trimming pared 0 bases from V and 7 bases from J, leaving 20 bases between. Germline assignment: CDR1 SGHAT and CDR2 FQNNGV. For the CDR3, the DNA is TGTGCCAGCAGCTTAGACGAATCGGGCGTCCAAAGGAATACGCAGTATTTT. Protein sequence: CASSLDESGVQRNTQYF. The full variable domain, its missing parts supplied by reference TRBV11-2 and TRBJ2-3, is EAGVAQSPRYKIIEKRQSVAFWCNPISGHATLYWYQQILGQGPKLLIQFQNNGVVDDSQLPKDRFSAERLKGVDSTLKIQPAKLEDSAVYLCASSLDESGVQRNTQYFGPGTRLTVL.

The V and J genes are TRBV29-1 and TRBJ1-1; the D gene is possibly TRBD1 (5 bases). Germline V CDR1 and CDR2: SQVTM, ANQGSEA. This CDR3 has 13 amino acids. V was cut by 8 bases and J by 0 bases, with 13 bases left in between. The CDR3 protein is CSSFSGVNTEAFF. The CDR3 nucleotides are TGCAGCTCCTTTTCGGGGGTGAACACTGAAGCTTTCTTT.

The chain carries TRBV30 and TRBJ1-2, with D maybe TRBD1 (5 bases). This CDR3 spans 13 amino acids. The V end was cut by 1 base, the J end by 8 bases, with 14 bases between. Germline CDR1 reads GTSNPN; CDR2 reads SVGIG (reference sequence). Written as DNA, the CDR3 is TGTGCCTGGAGTGGGTCCTCAGCAGGGGGCTACACCTTC. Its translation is CAWSGSSAGGYTF.

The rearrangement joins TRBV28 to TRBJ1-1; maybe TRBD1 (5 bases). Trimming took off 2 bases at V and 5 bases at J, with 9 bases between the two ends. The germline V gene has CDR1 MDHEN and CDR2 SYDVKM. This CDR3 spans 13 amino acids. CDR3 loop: CASSLGGITEAFF. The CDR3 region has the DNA TGTGCCAGCAGTTTAGGGGGGATAACTGAAGCTTTCTTT.

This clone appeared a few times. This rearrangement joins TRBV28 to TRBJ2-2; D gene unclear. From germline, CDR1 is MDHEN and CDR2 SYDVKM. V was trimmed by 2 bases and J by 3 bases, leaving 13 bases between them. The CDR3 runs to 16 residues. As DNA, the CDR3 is TGTGCCAGCAGTTTAGGTCAGGTGATGGACACCGGGGAGCTGTTTTTT. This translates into CASSLGQVMDTGELFF. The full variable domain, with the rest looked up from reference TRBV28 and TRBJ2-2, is DVKVTQSSRYLVKRTGEKVFLECVQDMDHENMFWYRQDPGLGLRLIYFSYDVKMKEKGDIPEGYSVSREKKERFSLILESASTNQTSMYLCASSLGQVMDTGELFFGEGSRLTVL.

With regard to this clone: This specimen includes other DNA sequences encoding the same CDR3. The chain's CDR3 is CASSSGPNNEQFF. CDR3 DNA: TGTGCCAGCAGTAGCGGACCGAACAATGAGCAGTTCTTC. The gene calls are TRBV27 and TRBJ2-1; D may be TRBD2 (5 bases). Trimming stripped 5 bases from V and 5 bases from J, with 10 bases between. Germline lookup yields CDR1 MNHEY and CDR2 SMNVEV (reference sequence). This CDR3 spans 13 amino acids.

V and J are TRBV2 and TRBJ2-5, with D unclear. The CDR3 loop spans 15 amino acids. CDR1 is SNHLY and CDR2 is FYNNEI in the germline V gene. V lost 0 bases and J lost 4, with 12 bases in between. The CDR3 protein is CASSEALPGSETQYF. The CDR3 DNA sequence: TGTGCCAGCAGTGAAGCGCTTCCGGGTTCAGAGACCCAGTACTTC.

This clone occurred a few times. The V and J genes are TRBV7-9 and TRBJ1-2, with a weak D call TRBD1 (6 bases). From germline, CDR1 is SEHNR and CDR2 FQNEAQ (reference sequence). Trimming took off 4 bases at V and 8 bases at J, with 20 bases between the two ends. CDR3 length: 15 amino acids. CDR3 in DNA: TGTGCCAGCAGCTACTCCCGGGACACGCGGGAGGGCTACACCTTC. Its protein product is CASSYSRDTREGYTF.

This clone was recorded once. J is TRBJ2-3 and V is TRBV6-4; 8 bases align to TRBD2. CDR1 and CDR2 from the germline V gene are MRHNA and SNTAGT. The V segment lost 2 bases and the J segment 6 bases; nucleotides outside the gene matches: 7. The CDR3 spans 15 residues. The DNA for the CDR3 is TGTGCCAGCAGTGACGGTACTAGCGGAGGGGATACGCAGTATTTT. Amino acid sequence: CASSDGTSGGDTQYF.

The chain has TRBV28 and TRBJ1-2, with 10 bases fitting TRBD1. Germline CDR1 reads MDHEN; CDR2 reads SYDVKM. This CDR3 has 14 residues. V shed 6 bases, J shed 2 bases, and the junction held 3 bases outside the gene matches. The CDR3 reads CASRWTGGNYGYTF. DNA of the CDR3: TGTGCCAGCAGGTGGACAGGGGGGAACTATGGCTACACCTTC.

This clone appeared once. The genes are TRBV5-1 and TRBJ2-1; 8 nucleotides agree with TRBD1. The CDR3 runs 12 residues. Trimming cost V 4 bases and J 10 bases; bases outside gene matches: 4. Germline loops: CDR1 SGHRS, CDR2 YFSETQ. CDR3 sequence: CASSTGTGEQFF. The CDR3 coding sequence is TGCGCCAGCAGCACTGGGACAGGAGAGCAGTTCTTC.

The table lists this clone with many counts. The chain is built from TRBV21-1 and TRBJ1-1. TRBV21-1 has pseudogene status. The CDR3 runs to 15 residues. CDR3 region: CASSIGGAPSTEAFF. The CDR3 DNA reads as TGTGCCAGCAGCATTGGAGGGGCGCCGAGCACTGAAGCTTTCTTT.

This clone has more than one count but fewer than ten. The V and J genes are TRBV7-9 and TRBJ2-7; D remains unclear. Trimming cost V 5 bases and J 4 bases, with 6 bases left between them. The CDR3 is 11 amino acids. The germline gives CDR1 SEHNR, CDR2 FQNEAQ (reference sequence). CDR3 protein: CASSLTYEQYF. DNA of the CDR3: TGTGCCAGCAGCCTTACGTACGAGCAGTACTTC.

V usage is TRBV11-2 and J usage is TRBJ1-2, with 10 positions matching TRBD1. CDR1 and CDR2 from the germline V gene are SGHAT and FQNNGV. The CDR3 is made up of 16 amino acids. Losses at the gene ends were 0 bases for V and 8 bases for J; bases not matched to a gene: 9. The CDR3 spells CASSLETGGFVGGYTF. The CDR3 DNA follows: TGTGCCAGCAGCTTAGAGACAGGGGGCTTTGTTGGCGGCTACACCTTC.

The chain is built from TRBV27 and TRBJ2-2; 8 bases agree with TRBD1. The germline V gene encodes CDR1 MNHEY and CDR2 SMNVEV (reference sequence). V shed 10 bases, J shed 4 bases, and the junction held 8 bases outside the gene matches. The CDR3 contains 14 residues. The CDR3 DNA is TGTGCCACCGGGACAGGCAGGGGCACCGGGGAGCTGTTTTTT. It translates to CATGTGRGTGELFF.

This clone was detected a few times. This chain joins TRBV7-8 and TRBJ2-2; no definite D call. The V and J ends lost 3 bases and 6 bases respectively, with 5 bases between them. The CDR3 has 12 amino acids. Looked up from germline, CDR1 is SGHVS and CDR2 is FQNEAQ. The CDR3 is CASSLMSGELFF. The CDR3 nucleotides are TGTGCCAGCAGCTTGATGTCCGGGGAGCTGTTTTTT.

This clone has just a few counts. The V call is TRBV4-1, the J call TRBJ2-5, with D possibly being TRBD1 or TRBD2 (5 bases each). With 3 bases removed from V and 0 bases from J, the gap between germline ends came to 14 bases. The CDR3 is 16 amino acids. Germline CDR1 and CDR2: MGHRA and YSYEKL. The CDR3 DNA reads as TGCGCCAGCAGCCAGCTTGGGACGGCCGACCAAGAGACCCAGTACTTC. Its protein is CASSQLGTADQETQYF.

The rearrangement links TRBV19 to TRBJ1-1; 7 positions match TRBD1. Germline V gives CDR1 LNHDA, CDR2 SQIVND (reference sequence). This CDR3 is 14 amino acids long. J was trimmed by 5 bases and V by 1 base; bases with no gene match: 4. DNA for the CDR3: TGTGCCAGTAGTATAGGAGGGGGCGCGACTGAAGCTTTCTTT. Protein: CASSIGGGATEAFF.

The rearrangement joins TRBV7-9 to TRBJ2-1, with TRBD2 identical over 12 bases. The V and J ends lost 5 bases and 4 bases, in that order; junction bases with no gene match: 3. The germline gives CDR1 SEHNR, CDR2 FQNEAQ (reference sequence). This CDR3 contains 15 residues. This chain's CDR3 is CASSLGLAGYNEQFF. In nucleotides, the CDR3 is TGTGCCAGCAGCCTAGGACTAGCGGGATACAATGAGCAGTTCTTC.

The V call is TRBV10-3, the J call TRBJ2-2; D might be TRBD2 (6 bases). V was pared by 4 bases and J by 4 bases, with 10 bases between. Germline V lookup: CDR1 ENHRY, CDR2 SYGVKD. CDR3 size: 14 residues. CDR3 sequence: CAISAGVATGELFF. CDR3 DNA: TGTGCCATCAGTGCGGGAGTGGCCACCGGGGAGCTGTTTTTT.

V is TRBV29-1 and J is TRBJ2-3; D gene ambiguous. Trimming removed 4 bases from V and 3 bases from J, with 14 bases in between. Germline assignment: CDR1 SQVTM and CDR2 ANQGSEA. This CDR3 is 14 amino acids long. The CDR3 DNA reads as TGCAGCGTTGTGGAACGACGAAGTACAGATACGCAGTATTTT. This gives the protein CSVVERRSTDTQYF.

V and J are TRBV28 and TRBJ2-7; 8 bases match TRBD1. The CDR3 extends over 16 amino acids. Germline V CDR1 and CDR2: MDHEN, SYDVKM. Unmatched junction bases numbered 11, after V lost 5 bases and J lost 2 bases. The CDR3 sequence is CASSTPDRGSTYEQYF. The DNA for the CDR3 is TGTGCCAGCAGTACCCCCGACAGGGGTAGTACCTACGAGCAGTACTTC.

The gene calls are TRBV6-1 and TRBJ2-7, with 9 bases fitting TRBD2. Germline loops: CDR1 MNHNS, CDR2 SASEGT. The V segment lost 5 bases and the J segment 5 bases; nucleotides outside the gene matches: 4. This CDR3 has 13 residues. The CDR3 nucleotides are TGTGCCAGCAGTTCGGGGACTAGCAACGAGCAGTACTTC. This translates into CASSSGTSNEQYF.

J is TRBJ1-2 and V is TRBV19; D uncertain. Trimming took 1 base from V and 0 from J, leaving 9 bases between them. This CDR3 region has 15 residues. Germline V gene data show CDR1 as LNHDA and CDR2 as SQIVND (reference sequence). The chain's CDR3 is CASSIGAATNYGYTF. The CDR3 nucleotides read TGTGCCAGTAGTATAGGGGCAGCCACTAACTATGGCTACACCTTC.

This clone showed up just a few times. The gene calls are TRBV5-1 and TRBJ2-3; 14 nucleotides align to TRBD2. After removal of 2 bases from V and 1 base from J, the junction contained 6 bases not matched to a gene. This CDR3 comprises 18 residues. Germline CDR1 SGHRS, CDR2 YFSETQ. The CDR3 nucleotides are TGCGCCAGCAGCTTAGGGACTAGCGGGAGTCGCGGCACAGATACGCAGTATTTT. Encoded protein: CASSLGTSGSRGTDTQYF. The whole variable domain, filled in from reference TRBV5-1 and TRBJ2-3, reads KAGVTQTPRYLIKTRGQQVTLSCSPISGHRSVSWYQQTPGQGLQFLFEYFSETQRNKGNFPGRFSGRQFSNSRSEMNVSTLELGDSALYLCASSLGTSGSRGTDTQYFGPGTRLTVL.

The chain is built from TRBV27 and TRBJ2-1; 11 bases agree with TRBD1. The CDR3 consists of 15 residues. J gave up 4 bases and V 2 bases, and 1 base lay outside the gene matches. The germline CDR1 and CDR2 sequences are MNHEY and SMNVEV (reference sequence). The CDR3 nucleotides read TGTGCCAGCAGTTTAGGGACAGGGGGGTACAATGAGCAGTTCTTC. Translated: CASSLGTGGYNEQFF.